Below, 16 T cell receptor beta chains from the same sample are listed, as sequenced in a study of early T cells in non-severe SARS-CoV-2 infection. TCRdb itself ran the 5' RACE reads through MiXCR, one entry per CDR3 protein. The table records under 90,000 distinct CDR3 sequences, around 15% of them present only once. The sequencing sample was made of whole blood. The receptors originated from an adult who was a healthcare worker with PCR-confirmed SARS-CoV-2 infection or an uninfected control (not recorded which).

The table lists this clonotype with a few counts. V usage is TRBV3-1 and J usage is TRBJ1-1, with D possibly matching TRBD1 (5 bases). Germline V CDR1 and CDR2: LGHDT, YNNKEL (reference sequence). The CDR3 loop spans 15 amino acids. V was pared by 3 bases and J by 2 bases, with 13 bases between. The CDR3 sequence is CASSQGQYPNTEAFF. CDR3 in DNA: TGTGCCAGCAGCCAGGGGCAGTACCCCAACACTGAAGCTTTCTTT.

CDR3 sequence reads: CSATGTEQYF. The CDR3 nucleotides are TGCAGCGCTACAGGGACTGAGCAGTACTTC. J is TRBJ2-7 and V is TRBV29-1, with D possibly called TRBD1 or TRBD2 (6 bases each). This CDR3 spans 10 amino acids. V was clipped by 7 bases and J by 7 bases, with 11 bases between them. CDR1 SQVTM and CDR2 ANQGSEA come from the germline V gene.

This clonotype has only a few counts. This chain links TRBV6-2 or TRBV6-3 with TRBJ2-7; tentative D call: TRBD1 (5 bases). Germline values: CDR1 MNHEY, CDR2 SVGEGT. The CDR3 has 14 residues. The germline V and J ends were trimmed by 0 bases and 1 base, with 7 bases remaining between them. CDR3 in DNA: TGTGCCAGCAGTTACTCGGGGCAGTCCTACGAGCAGTACTTC. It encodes CASSYSGQSYEQYF.

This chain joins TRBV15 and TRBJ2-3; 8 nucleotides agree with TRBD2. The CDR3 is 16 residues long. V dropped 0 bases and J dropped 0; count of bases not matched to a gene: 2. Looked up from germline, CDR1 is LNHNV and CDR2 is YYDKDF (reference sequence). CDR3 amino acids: CATSRDSGGSTDTQYF. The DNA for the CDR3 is TGTGCCACCAGCAGAGACAGCGGGGGAAGCACAGATACGCAGTATTTT.

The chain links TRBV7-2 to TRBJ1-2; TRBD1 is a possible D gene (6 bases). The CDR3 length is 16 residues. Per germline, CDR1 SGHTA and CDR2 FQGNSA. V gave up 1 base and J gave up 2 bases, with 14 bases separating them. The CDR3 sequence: CASSLVYAGGNYGYTF. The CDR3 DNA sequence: TGTGCCAGCAGCTTAGTATATGCCGGGGGCAACTATGGCTACACCTTC.

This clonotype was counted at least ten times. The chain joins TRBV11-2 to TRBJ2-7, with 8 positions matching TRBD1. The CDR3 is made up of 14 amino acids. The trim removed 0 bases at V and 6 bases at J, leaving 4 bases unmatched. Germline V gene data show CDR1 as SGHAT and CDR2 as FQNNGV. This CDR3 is CASSLDRGLGEQYF. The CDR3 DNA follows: TGTGCCAGCAGCTTAGACAGGGGGCTTGGCGAGCAGTACTTC.

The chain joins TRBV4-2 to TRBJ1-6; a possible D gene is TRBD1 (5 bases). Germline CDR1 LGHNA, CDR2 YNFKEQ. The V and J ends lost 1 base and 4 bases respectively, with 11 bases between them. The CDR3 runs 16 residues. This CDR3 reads CASSQAPGQYNSPLHF. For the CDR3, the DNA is TGTGCCAGCAGCCAAGCCCCCGGACAATATAATTCACCCCTCCACTTT.

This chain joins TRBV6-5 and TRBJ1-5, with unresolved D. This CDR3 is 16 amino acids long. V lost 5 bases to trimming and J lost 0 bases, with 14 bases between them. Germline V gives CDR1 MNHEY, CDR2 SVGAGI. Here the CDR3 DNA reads TGTGCCAGCAGTCCCCAGCGAAGCTATAGCAATCAGCCCCAGCATTTT. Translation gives CASSPQRSYSNQPQHF.

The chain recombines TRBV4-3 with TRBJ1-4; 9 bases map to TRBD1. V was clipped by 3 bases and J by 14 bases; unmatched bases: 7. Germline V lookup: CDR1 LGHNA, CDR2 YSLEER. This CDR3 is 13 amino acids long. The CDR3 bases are TGCGCCAGCAGCCAGACTACAGGGGGCCCCCTGTTTTTT. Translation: CASSQTTGGPLFF.

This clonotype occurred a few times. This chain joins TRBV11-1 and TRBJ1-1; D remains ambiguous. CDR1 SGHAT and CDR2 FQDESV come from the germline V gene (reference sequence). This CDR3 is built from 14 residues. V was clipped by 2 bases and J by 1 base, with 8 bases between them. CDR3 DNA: TGTGCCAGCAGCTTATTAGCAGGGAACACTGAAGCTTTCTTT. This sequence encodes CASSLLAGNTEAFF.

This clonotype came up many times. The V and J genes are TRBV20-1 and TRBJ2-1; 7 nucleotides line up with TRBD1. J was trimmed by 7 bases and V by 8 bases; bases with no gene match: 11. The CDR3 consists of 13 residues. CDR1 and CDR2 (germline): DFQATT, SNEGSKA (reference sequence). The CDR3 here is CSRDSPFGNEQFF. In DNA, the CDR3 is TGCAGTCGGGACAGCCCTTTTGGGAATGAGCAGTTCTTC.

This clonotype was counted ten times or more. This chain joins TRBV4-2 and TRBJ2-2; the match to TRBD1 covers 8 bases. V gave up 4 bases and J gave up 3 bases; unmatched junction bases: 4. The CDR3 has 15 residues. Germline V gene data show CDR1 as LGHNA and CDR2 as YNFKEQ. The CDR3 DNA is TGTGCCAGCAGCCCGCGACAGGGGTACACCGGGGAGCTGTTTTTT. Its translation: CASSPRQGYTGELFF.

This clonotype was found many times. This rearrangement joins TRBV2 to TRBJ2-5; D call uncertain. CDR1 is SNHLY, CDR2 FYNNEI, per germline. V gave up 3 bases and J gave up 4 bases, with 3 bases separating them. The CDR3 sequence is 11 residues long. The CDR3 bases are TGTGCCAGCAGTGATTTAGAGACCCAGTACTTC. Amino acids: CASSDLETQYF. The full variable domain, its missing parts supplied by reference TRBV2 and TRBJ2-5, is EPEVTQTPSHQVTQMGQEVILRCVPISNHLYFYWYRQILGQKVEFLVSFYNNEISEKSEIFDDQFSVERPDGSNFTLKIRSTKLEDSAMYFCASSDLETQYFGPGTRLLVL.

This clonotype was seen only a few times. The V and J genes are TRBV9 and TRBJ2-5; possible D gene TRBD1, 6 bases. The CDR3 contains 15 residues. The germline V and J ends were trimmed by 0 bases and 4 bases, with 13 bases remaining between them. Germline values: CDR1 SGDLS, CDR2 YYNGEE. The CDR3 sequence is CASSVGQGPRETQYF. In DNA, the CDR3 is TGTGCCAGCAGCGTAGGCCAGGGGCCCCGAGAGACCCAGTACTTC.

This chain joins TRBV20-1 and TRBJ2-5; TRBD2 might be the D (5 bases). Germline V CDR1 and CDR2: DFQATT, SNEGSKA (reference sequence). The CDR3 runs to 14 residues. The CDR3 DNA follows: TGCAGGAGTTTATTACTAGAGCCATTTGAGACCCAGTACTTC. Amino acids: CRSLLLEPFETQYF.

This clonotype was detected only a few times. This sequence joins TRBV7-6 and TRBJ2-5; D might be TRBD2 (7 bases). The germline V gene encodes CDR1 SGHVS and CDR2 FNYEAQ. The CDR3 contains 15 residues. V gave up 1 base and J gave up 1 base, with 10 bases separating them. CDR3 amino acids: CASSLGRGAQETQYF. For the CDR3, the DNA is TGTGCCAGCAGCTTAGGCCGGGGGGCCCAAGAGACCCAGTACTTC.